Listed here are 17 T cell receptor beta chains from one sample, sequenced in a study of early T cells in non-severe SARS-CoV-2 infection. MiXCR, run by TCRdb on the 5' RACE reads, gives a single entry per CDR3 protein. The sample consists of about 80,000 distinct CDR3 sequences, roughly an eighth of them appearing once. Material: whole blood, obtained at baseline. Receptors originate from an adult who was a healthcare worker with PCR-confirmed SARS-CoV-2 infection or an uninfected control (not recorded which). The donor label of this sample is uncertain.

This clonotype appeared a single time. Just one base apart from a much larger clone, this may be a read error. In DNA, the CDR3 is TGCGCCAGCAGCTTGTGGGTGGGGACCCAGTACTTC. Translating it yields CASSLWVGTQYF. The chain employs TRBV5-1 and TRBJ2-5; D is ambiguous. CDR1 is SGHRS and CDR2 is YFSETQ in the germline V gene. The CDR3 runs to 12 residues. Trimming took 1 base from V and 7 from J, leaving 8 bases between them.

The chain combines TRBV10-3 with TRBJ2-1; D gene unclear. CDR1 and CDR2 (germline): ENHRY, SYGVKD. V was clipped by 4 bases and J by 8 bases, with 15 bases between them. The CDR3 is made up of 14 amino acids. DNA of the CDR3: TGTGCCATCAGTGCTCGAGCCCGGGCGGATGAGCAGTTCTTC. Protein product: CAISARARADEQFF.

The gene calls are TRBV18 and TRBJ2-4; 10 bases line up with TRBD2. The germline gives CDR1 KGHSH, CDR2 LQKENI. V lost 1 base and J lost 7; bases outside the gene matches: 13. The CDR3 length is 18 residues. The CDR3 loop is CASSPLSLAGATGNIQYF. CDR3 DNA: TGTGCCAGCTCACCACTTTCGCTAGCGGGAGCCACGGGGAACATTCAGTACTTC.

There are a few counts of this clonotype. The rearrangement links TRBV6-2 or TRBV6-3 to TRBJ1-5, with D unclear. Germline-derived CDR1 and CDR2 are MNHEY and SVGEGT. CDR3 length equals 16 residues. V lost 2 bases and J lost 0, with 11 bases in between. The CDR3 coding sequence is TGTGCCAGCAGTTACGCGGGCCACTATAGCAATCAGCCCCAGCATTTT. This sequence encodes CASSYAGHYSNQPQHF.

This clonotype was counted only a few times. The chain links TRBV4-3 to TRBJ1-1; 7 bases are a match to TRBD1. Trimming cost V 2 bases and J 0 bases; bases outside gene matches: 3. The germline CDR1 and CDR2 sequences are LGHNA and YSLEER. The length of the CDR3 is 15 residues. CDR3 in DNA: TGCGCCAGCAGCCAAACGACAGGGATGAACACTGAAGCTTTCTTT. Encoded protein: CASSQTTGMNTEAFF.

The J gene is TRBJ2-5, the V gene TRBV7-9; no clear D gene. Germline V gene data show CDR1 as SEHNR and CDR2 as FQNEAQ (reference sequence). The ends were cut back, 3 bases at V and 5 bases at J, with 10 bases in the middle. The CDR3 has 13 amino acids. CDR3 loop: CASSFLGSETQYF. CDR3 bases: TGTGCCAGCAGCTTCCTGGGTAGCGAGACCCAGTACTTC.

This clonotype showed up just a few times. The V gene is TRBV28, the J gene TRBJ2-7, with 7 bases identical to TRBD1. CDR1 is MDHEN, CDR2 SYDVKM, per germline. The CDR3 is 15 residues long. J was trimmed by 1 base and V by 4 bases; bases with no gene match: 7. The DNA for the CDR3 is TGTGCCAGCAGTTCGCTTACGGGACAGTCCTACGAGCAGTACTTC. Protein product: CASSSLTGQSYEQYF.

This clonotype has just a few counts. The chain carries TRBV10-3 and TRBJ1-1; D unclear. The CDR3 runs to 14 residues. Germline CDR1 is ENHRY and CDR2 is SYGVKD. The V gene lost 3 bases and the J gene lost 1 base, with 9 bases spanning the gap. The CDR3, as DNA: TGTGCCATCAGTGACCCAGGAACGAACACTGAAGCTTTCTTT. Its translation is CAISDPGTNTEAFF.

The chain joins TRBV6-4 to TRBJ2-1, with D tentatively TRBD1 (6 bases). The V end lost 4 bases, the J end lost 8 bases, and 15 bases lay between the germline ends. Looked up from germline, CDR1 is MRHNA and CDR2 is SNTAGT. CDR3 size: 14 residues. The CDR3 nucleotides are TGTGCCAGCAGTGCCTCCGCAGGGGCGGATGAGCAGTTCTTC. Translating it yields CASSASAGADEQFF.

This clonotype was recorded many times. The rearrangement uses TRBV12-3 or TRBV12-4 and TRBJ2-3, with D hard to call. Trimming left V 10 bases short and J 0 bases short, with 11 bases between. The CDR3 totals 13 residues. The CDR3 is CATATRSTDTQYF. In DNA form, the CDR3 reads TGTGCCACCGCGACTCGTAGCACAGATACGCAGTATTTT.

The chain joins TRBV20-1 to TRBJ2-7; 9 bases agree with TRBD1. Germline CDR1 is DFQATT and CDR2 is SNEGSKA (reference sequence). The CDR3 spans 13 residues. V was pared by 5 bases and J by 4 bases, with 6 bases of the junction left unmatched. The DNA of the CDR3 is TGCAGTGCTTTGGACAGGGGAATTTACGAGCAGTACTTC. Its translation is CSALDRGIYEQYF.

A few counts support this clonotype. The CDR3 reads CASSARGEATEAFF. Here the CDR3 DNA reads TGTGCCAGCAGCGCAAGGGGAGAGGCCACTGAAGCTTTCTTT. The chain is built from TRBV9 and TRBJ1-1; possibly TRBD1 for D (5 bases). CDR1 and CDR2 from the germline V gene are SGDLS and YYNGEE. V was trimmed by 3 bases and J by 4 bases, leaving 13 bases between them. The CDR3 is made up of 14 amino acids.

DNA for the CDR3: TGTGCCAGCAGCTTCCGACAGGGGGCGTCACCCCTCCACTTT. This translates into CASSFRQGASPLHF. V gene TRBV7-2 combines with J gene TRBJ1-6, with 10 bases aligning to TRBD1. Per germline, CDR1 SGHTA and CDR2 FQGNSA. Trimming removed 3 bases from V and 10 bases from J; junction bases left unmatched: 3. The CDR3 runs 14 residues.

Concerning this clonotype itself: A much larger clone is a single base away; this may be a read error. This sequence joins TRBV6-2 or TRBV6-3 and TRBJ1-2, with D maybe TRBD1 (5 bases). This CDR3 region has 13 residues. The V end lost 6 bases, the J end lost 4 bases, and 12 bases lay between the germline ends. CDR1 is MNHEY, CDR2 SVGEGT, per germline. The CDR3 DNA reads TGTGCCAGCAGGCCCGGGGCAGCCTATGGCTACACCTTC. It translates to CASRPGAAYGYTF.

This clonotype was counted many times. The chain links TRBV10-2 to TRBJ1-5; TRBD1 is a possible D gene (5 bases). The CDR3 runs 17 residues. From germline, CDR1 is WSHSY and CDR2 SAAADI. V was shortened by 5 bases and J by 0 bases, with 17 bases between the two germline ends. The CDR3 is CASSPNWDGHSNQPQHF. The DNA of the CDR3 is TGCGCCAGCAGTCCAAATTGGGACGGCCATAGCAATCAGCCCCAGCATTTT.

This clonotype appeared a few times. The rearrangement uses TRBV6-1 and TRBJ2-7; D is unresolved. Germline V gene sequence: CDR1 MNHNS, CDR2 SASEGT. Trimming shortened V by 2 bases and J by 5 bases, and 10 bases separated the two germline ends. The CDR3 has 13 amino acids. DNA for the CDR3: TGTGCCAGCAGTGAATCCCGGTGGGACGAGCAGTACTTC. This sequence encodes CASSESRWDEQYF.

This clonotype was counted a few times. The rearrangement joins TRBV7-6 to TRBJ2-3; D may match TRBD1 or TRBD2 (5 bases each). There are 14 residues in the CDR3. Trimming stripped 5 bases from V and 1 base from J, with 10 bases between. In germline, CDR1 is SGHVS, CDR2 FNYEAQ. CDR3 sequence: CASSVGTGTDTQYF. The CDR3 coding sequence is TGTGCCAGCAGCGTAGGGACGGGCACAGATACGCAGTATTTT.